This T cell receptor (beta chain) was identified during a study of preoperative IRX-2 immunotherapy in early breast cancer. The sample's treatment: preoperative locoregional IRX-2 cytokine immunotherapy. This phase Ib study tested locoregional IRX-2 cytokine immunotherapy given before surgery. Germline V gene data show CDR1 as MNHGY and CDR2 as SAAAGT. This CDR3 contains 12 residues. V was clipped by 5 bases and J by 11 bases; unmatched bases: 7. Repertoires were generated with immunoSEQ multiplex PCR, while TCRdb's copy carries only in-frame clones and drops some. This sample carries roughly 26,000 clones, more than 80% of them seen once, and the ten largest clones take over 1%.

Sequences were derived from lymph node tissue, sampled after IRX-2 immunotherapy. This receptor was obtained from a human donor with breast cancer. The chain links TRBV6-8 to TRBJ1-1; 8 nucleotides agree with TRBD1. The CDR3 loop is CASSLQGARAFF. CDR3 bases: TGTGCCAGCAGTCTTCAGGGGGCGCGGGCTTTCTTT.